This is a list of T cell receptor beta chains from one sample in a study of cytomegalovirus exposure and HLA in healthy donors. Some clones are missing from TCRdb's copy, which holds only in-frame ones; the method was immunoSEQ multiplex PCR. This repertoire shows 100,000 or so clones, roughly 60% found once; its top ten account for over 5%. The sample consisted of PBMCs. The receptors were gathered from a woman aged 25-40 years in good health and CMV-seropositive. Both conserved end residues are part of each CDR3. A D gene is named only where the DNA matches it firmly. Not every row has a clone size; where given, it reads once, few, many or a size class.

NA | TRBJ2-5 | NA | TRBV5-6 | 13 | CASSLFRDETQYF | TGTGCCAGCAGCTTGTTTCGGGATGAGACCCAGTACTTC
NA | TRBJ1-1 | NA | TRBV10-3 | 11 | CAISEGVRAFF | TGTGCCATCAGTGAAGGGGTTCGAGCTTTCTTT
once | TRBJ2-2 | NA | TRBV7-6 | 15 | CASSLGAGGAGELFF | TGTGCCAGCAGCTTGGGAGCCGGAGGCGCCGGGGAGCTGTTTTTT
few | TRBJ1-2 | NA | TRBV15 | 14 | CATSRDQGDYGYTF | TGTGCCACCAGCAGAGATCAAGGGGACTATGGCTACACCTTC
NA | TRBJ2-7 | TRBD2 | TRBV7-9 | 15 | CASSFGAGGSYEQYF | TGTGCCAGCAGCTTTGGAGCGGGGGGATCTTACGAGCAGTACTTC
NA | TRBJ2-3 | TRBD2 | TRBV7-2 | 17 | CASSLRSTSGGGDTQYF | TGTGCCAGCAGCTTAAGATCGACTAGCGGGGGGGGAGATACGCAGTATTTT
NA | TRBJ2-1 | NA | TRBV7-9 | 17 | CASSPRIRGGSYNEQFF | TGTGCCAGCAGCCCCCGAATCAGGGGAGGGTCCTACAATGAGCAGTTCTTC
few | TRBJ2-3 | TRBD2 | TRBV5-1 | 13 | CASSGGVADTQYF | TGCGCCAGCAGCGGGGGGGTCGCAGATACGCAGTATTTT
NA | TRBJ2-2 | TRBD1 | TRBV7-9 | 16 | CASSLAGTGNTGELFF | TGTGCCAGCAGCTTAGCGGGGACAGGGAACACCGGGGAGCTGTTTTTT
NA | TRBJ2-7 | TRBD1 | TRBV7-6 | 14 | CASSPRQGADEQYF | TGTGCCAGCAGCCCCCGACAGGGGGCTGACGAGCAGTACTTC
few | TRBJ1-1 | NA | TRBV7-6 | 15 | CASSLVSEGNTEAFF | TGTGCCAGCAGCTTAGTTTCTGAGGGGAACACTGAAGCTTTCTTT
NA | TRBJ2-3 | TRBD2 | TRBV10-3 | 14 | CAISRAGGFDTQYF | TGTGCCATCAGTCGGGCGGGGGGGTTTGATACGCAGTATTTT
NA | TRBJ2-7 | NA | TRBV4-2 | 13 | CASSLGGLYEQYF | TGTGCCAGCAGCCTAGGAGGCCTCTACGAGCAGTACTTC
few | TRBJ2-7 | TRBD1 | TRBV18 | 15 | CASSPRQGASYEQYF | TGTGCCAGCTCACCAAGGCAGGGGGCCTCCTACGAGCAGTACTTC
few | TRBJ2-5 | NA | TRBV28 | 11 | CASSFFGEQYF | TGTGCCAGCAGTTTCTTTGGGGAGCAGTACTTC
few | TRBJ1-2 | NA | TRBV27 | 14 | CASRGWGANYGYTF | TGTGCCAGCAGGGGGTGGGGCGCTAACTATGGCTACACCTTC
NA | TRBJ2-5 | NA | TRBV11-3 | 16 | CASSLRAVQGQEAQYF | TGTGCCAGCAGCTTAAGGGCCGTTCAGGGTCAAGAGGCCCAGTACTTC
NA | TRBJ2-1 | NA | TRBV14 | 13 | CASSQQSHNEQFF | TGTGCCAGCAGCCAACAATCCCACAATGAGCAGTTCTTC
NA | TRBJ1-6 | TRBD1 | TRBV18 | 14 | CASSPDRDNSPLHF | TGTGCCAGCTCACCGGACAGGGATAATTCACCCCTCCACTTT